Described below is a single T cell receptor (beta chain) sequence and its context. Its specificity is unknown. TCRdb's copy holds only in-frame clones and misses some; the assay was immunoSEQ multiplex PCR. The table has approximately 39,000 clones, 70% to 85% seen once; the top ten hold 11%. This specimen belongs to a study of OX40 agonist ivuxolimab in advanced cancers. For the study at large: Of the participants, under 50% had some prior anti-PD-1, anti-PD-L1 or anti-CTLA-4 therapy, which was allowed.

The length of the CDR3 is 17 residues. Germline V gives CDR1 SGHRS, CDR2 YFSETQ. V lost 4 bases, J lost 3 bases, and 13 bases stayed unmatched. General observations from the study: The mean number of expanded clones was higher in CD8+ T cells than in CD4+.

Autoimmune disease history or systemic immunosuppression was exclusionary. This receptor was taken from an adult with an advanced solid tumor such as melanoma, head and neck, liver or kidney cancer. The genes are TRBV5-1 and TRBJ2-3, with 8 bases fitting TRBD2. The source material was CD4+ or CD8+ T cells sorted from blood, sampled in a trial of the OX40 agonist ivuxolimab. The CDR3 loop is CASSTPDVAGRTDTQYF. As DNA, the CDR3 is TGCGCCAGCAGCACCCCCGACGTAGCGGGGCGGACAGATACGCAGTATTTT.